The 30 T cell receptor beta chains listed next were all sequenced from one sample in a study of cytomegalovirus exposure and HLA in healthy donors. PCR amplification relied on 60 Vbeta primers (plus 13 Jbeta primers). Generated by immunoSEQ multiplex PCR, the TCRdb table keeps only in-frame clones and is missing some. The repertoire consists of about 93,000 clones, with just over 75% occurring once and the leading ten covering approximately 0.6%. The specimen was PBMCs. These TCRs come from a young man in good health and CMV-seronegative.

In its sample, this clone was seen a few times. V is TRBV27 and J is TRBJ1-2, with D perhaps matching TRBD1 (5 bases). The CDR3 runs to 15 residues. V dropped 2 bases and J dropped 1 base, with 11 bases sitting between them. Germline CDR1 reads MNHEY; CDR2 reads SMNVEV (reference sequence). In nucleotides, the CDR3 is TGTGCCAGCAGTTTAAGCAGGGCGAATAACTATGGCTACACCTTC. Protein sequence: CASSLSRANNYGYTF.

The genes are TRBV4-1 and TRBJ1-1, with D uncertain. V gave up 2 bases and J gave up 2 bases, with 9 bases separating them. The germline V gene encodes CDR1 MGHRA and CDR2 YSYEKL. The CDR3 is made up of 14 amino acids. CDR3 protein: CASSQTTYNTEAFF. The CDR3 bases are TGCGCCAGCAGCCAAACTACTTACAACACTGAAGCTTTCTTT.

This chain connects TRBV5-6 to TRBJ2-7, with TRBD2 matching 14 bases. Germline assignment: CDR1 SGHDT and CDR2 YYEEEE. Losses at the gene ends were 4 bases for V and 2 bases for J; bases not matched to a gene: 2. This CDR3 has 15 residues. The CDR3 DNA reads TGTGCCAGCAGCGCGGGACTAGCGGGAGCCTACGAGCAGTACGTC. As protein: CASSAGLAGAYEQYV.

Only a few counts were recorded for this clone. The chain couples TRBV6-1 to TRBJ1-1, with D uncertain. This CDR3 region has 14 residues. Germline V lookup: CDR1 MNHNS, CDR2 SASEGT. V dropped 1 base and J dropped 4 bases, with 10 bases sitting between them. The chain's CDR3 is CASSEESGFTEAFF. The CDR3 DNA is TGTGCCAGCAGTGAAGAAAGCGGGTTCACTGAAGCTTTCTTT.

This chain connects TRBV9 to TRBJ1-1, with D unclear. CDR1 and CDR2 (germline): SGDLS, YYNGEE. The CDR3 has 11 amino acids. V lost 4 bases, J lost 9 bases, and 10 bases lay in between. The CDR3 sequence is CASSPAGKAFF. CDR3 nucleotides: TGTGCCAGCAGCCCCGCGGGTAAAGCTTTCTTT.

This sequence joins TRBV9 and TRBJ2-2; 9 bases align to TRBD2. The CDR3 has 13 amino acids. Germline assignment: CDR1 SGDLS and CDR2 YYNGEE. V shed 3 bases, J shed 8 bases, and the junction held 2 bases outside the gene matches. This chain's CDR3 is CASSGSGRGELFF. The DNA for the CDR3 is TGTGCCAGCAGCGGTAGCGGGAGAGGGGAGCTGTTTTTT.

The chain is built from TRBV27 and TRBJ1-4; possible D gene TRBD1, 5 bases. Germline assignment: CDR1 MNHEY and CDR2 SMNVEV (reference sequence). V was cut by 5 bases and J by 4 bases, with 11 bases left in between. This CDR3 has 14 residues. CDR3 DNA: TGTGCCAGCAGTGCGACAGCCCTTAATGAAAAACTGTTTTTT. This gives the protein CASSATALNEKLFF.

This chain links TRBV4-1 with TRBJ2-1; possibly TRBD1 for D (5 bases). Trimming took off 0 bases at V and 3 bases at J, with 12 bases between the two ends. The germline V gene encodes CDR1 MGHRA and CDR2 YSYEKL. The length of the CDR3 is 16 residues. This CDR3 reads CASSQDNRPFYNEQFF. The CDR3 DNA reads as TGCGCCAGCAGCCAAGATAACAGGCCCTTCTACAATGAGCAGTTCTTC.

In DNA form, the CDR3 reads TGTGCCAGCAGCTTCAGACGGCCCCGGGGAGAGACCCAGTACTTC. Translating it yields CASSFRRPRGETQYF. V gene TRBV5-5 combines with J gene TRBJ2-5; D is perhaps TRBD2 (5 bases). Deletions cut 2 bases from V and 4 bases from J, with 15 bases between. CDR1 and CDR2 (germline): SGHKS, YYEKEE (reference sequence). This CDR3 is built from 15 residues.

The gene calls are TRBV5-6 and TRBJ2-3, with 13 nucleotides matching TRBD2. V lost 6 bases to trimming and J lost 4 bases; unmatched junction nucleotides: 8. CDR3 length: 16 residues. The V gene's germline CDR1 is SGHDT and CDR2 YYEEEE. The CDR3 DNA reads as TGTGCCAGCAACGGACGGACTAGCGGGAGCCCAGATACGCAGTATTTT. It is translated as CASNGRTSGSPDTQYF.

This chain uses TRBV7-3 with TRBJ1-3; tentatively, D is TRBD1 (5 bases). Trimming took 1 base from V and 1 from J, leaving 8 bases between them. The CDR3 has 15 amino acids. Germline V gives CDR1 SGHTA, CDR2 FQGTGA. The CDR3 reads CASSLSGGSGNTIYF. CDR3 coding DNA: TGTGCCAGCAGCTTAAGCGGGGGGTCTGGAAACACCATATATTTT.

CDR3: CASSYEGYEQYF. The DNA of the CDR3 is TGTGCCAGCAGTTACGAGGGCTACGAGCAGTACTTC. The chain combines TRBV6-5 with TRBJ2-7, with D possibly matching TRBD2 (5 bases). The CDR3 is 12 residues long. Germline loops: CDR1 MNHEY, CDR2 SVGAGI. With 2 bases removed from V and 3 bases from J, the gap between germline ends came to 5 bases.

The chain uses TRBV25-1 and TRBJ1-6; the match to TRBD1 covers 9 bases. CDR3 length: 11 residues. Germline-derived CDR1 and CDR2 are MGHDK and SYGVNS. Unmatched junction bases numbered 1, after V lost 6 bases and J lost 13 bases. The CDR3 DNA reads TGTGCCAGCAGGGGGACAGGGCCCCTCCACTTT. Its translation is CASRGTGPLHF.

The CDR3 sequence: CASSLSAGGTEAFF. CDR3 in DNA: TGTGCCAGCAGTTTATCGGCAGGGGGCACTGAAGCTTTCTTT. This chain joins TRBV27 and TRBJ1-1, with 7 bases matching TRBD1. The V and J ends lost 0 bases and 4 bases, in that order; junction bases with no gene match: 2. The germline gives CDR1 MNHEY, CDR2 SMNVEV (reference sequence). The CDR3 is made up of 14 amino acids.

The chain carries TRBV5-6 and TRBJ2-2, with TRBD1 matching 7 bases. CDR1 SGHDT and CDR2 YYEEEE come from the germline V gene. V lost 3 bases, J lost 6 bases, and 17 bases stayed unmatched. CDR3 length: 18 amino acids. CDR3 DNA sequence: TGTGCCAGCAGCTCGCTATTTAAGGGACAGTATATAGCCGGGGAGCTGTTTTTT. This translates into CASSSLFKGQYIAGELFF.

J is TRBJ1-1 and V is TRBV9, with D tentatively TRBD1 (6 bases). Per germline, CDR1 SGDLS and CDR2 YYNGEE. V lost 3 bases, J lost 4 bases, and 13 bases lay in between. The CDR3 has 14 amino acids. The CDR3 reads CASSAGQRGTEAFF. The DNA of the CDR3 is TGTGCCAGCAGCGCCGGACAGAGGGGCACTGAAGCTTTCTTT. Full variable domain (remainder filled in from reference TRBV9 and TRBJ1-1): DSGVTQTPKHLITATGQRVTLRCSPRSGDLSVYWYQQSLDQGLQFLIQYYNGEERAKGNILERFSAQQFPDLHSELNLSSLELGDSALYFCASSAGQRGTEAFFGQGTRLTVV.

The rearrangement uses TRBV27 and TRBJ2-1; 11 bases map to TRBD2. Trimming took 3 bases from V and 8 from J; bases not matched to a gene: 6. Germline V gene sequence: CDR1 MNHEY, CDR2 SMNVEV (reference sequence). This CDR3 is built from 15 residues. The CDR3 loop is CASSFSGRAGDEQFF. CDR3 nucleotides: TGTGCCAGCAGTTTTAGCGGGAGGGCGGGCGATGAGCAGTTCTTC.

The V call is TRBV9, the J call TRBJ2-3, with TRBD2 matching 11 bases. This CDR3 region has 15 residues. Trimming at V came to 0 bases and at J to 7 bases, leaving 4 bases not matched to a gene. Germline CDR1 reads SGDLS; CDR2 reads YYNGEE. The CDR3 spells CASSVVTSGSNTQYF. The CDR3 DNA reads as TGTGCCAGCAGCGTAGTAACTAGCGGGAGTAATACGCAGTATTTT.

The chain has TRBV7-8 and TRBJ2-5; D not resolved. Germline V gene lookup returns CDR1 SGHVS and CDR2 FQNEAQ. V gave up 5 bases and J gave up 3 bases, with 7 bases separating them. This CDR3 has 12 residues. The CDR3 loop reads CASSGPEETQYF. DNA for the CDR3: TGTGCCAGCAGCGGCCCAGAAGAGACCCAGTACTTC.

This clone appeared a few times. The chain has TRBV6-1 and TRBJ2-7; D may be TRBD1 (6 bases). V lost 9 bases and J lost 3, with 15 bases in between. Germline CDR1 is MNHNS and CDR2 is SASEGT. The CDR3 has 13 residues. CDR3 bases: TGTGCCAGTAGTATGACAGGCAACTACGAGCAGTACTTC. It translates to CASSMTGNYEQYF.

This clone was observed a single time. V is TRBV11-2 and J is TRBJ1-1, with D maybe TRBD1 (5 bases). CDR3 length equals 14 residues. The V end lost 2 bases, the J end lost 4 bases, and 11 bases lay between the germline ends. Germline CDR1 and CDR2: SGHAT and FQNNGV. In nucleotides, the CDR3 is TGTGCCAGCAGCTTATCCCACGGGGGCACTGAAGCTTTCTTT. Its translation: CASSLSHGGTEAFF. Based on the CDR3 plus reference TRBV11-2 and TRBJ1-1, the full variable domain is EAGVAQSPRYKIIEKRQSVAFWCNPISGHATLYWYQQILGQGPKLLIQFQNNGVVDDSQLPKDRFSAERLKGVDSTLKIQPAKLEDSAVYLCASSLSHGGTEAFFGQGTRLTVV.

V gene TRBV11-3 combines with J gene TRBJ2-5; no clear D gene. Trimming left V 8 bases short and J 5 bases short, with 15 bases between. CDR1 and CDR2 from the germline V gene are SGHNT and YENEEA. This CDR3 region has 13 residues. The CDR3: CASAKRFGETQYF. CDR3 in DNA: TGTGCCAGCGCGAAAAGGTTCGGGGAGACCCAGTACTTC.

This clone appeared many times. The chain has TRBV4-2 and TRBJ1-1; unclear D gene. Trimming pared 0 bases from V and 0 bases from J, leaving 11 bases between. CDR1 and CDR2 (germline): LGHNA, YNFKEQ. This CDR3 contains 16 residues. In DNA form, the CDR3 reads TGTGCCAGCAGCCAAGACTTTGGGAGCATGAACACTGAAGCTTTCTTT. Its protein product is CASSQDFGSMNTEAFF.

This sequence joins TRBV14 and TRBJ2-6; D unresolved. Germline assignment: CDR1 SGHDN and CDR2 FVKESK. This CDR3 has 14 amino acids. With 4 bases removed from V and 0 bases from J, the gap between germline ends came to 4 bases. The CDR3 coding sequence is TGTGCCAGCAGCCCCTCCTCTGGGGCCAACGTCCTGACTTTC. Protein product: CASSPSSGANVLTF.

The chain carries TRBV9 and TRBJ2-3; TRBD2 agrees at 12 bases. This CDR3 has 16 amino acids. CDR1 SGDLS and CDR2 YYNGEE come from the germline V gene. V lost 1 base to trimming and J lost 5 bases; unmatched junction nucleotides: 5. CDR3: CASSVSPSGGGDTQYF. CDR3 coding DNA: TGTGCCAGCAGCGTATCCCCTAGCGGGGGGGGAGATACGCAGTATTTT.

The chain uses TRBV11-3 and TRBJ2-1; TRBD2 agrees at 8 bases. J gave up 7 bases and V 5 bases, and 7 bases lay outside the gene matches. Germline CDR1 is SGHNT and CDR2 is YENEEA. The CDR3 totals 14 residues. CDR3 sequence: CASSAVGTRNEQFF. The DNA of the CDR3 is TGTGCCAGCAGCGCGGTTGGGACTAGGAATGAGCAGTTCTTC.

The V and J genes are TRBV11-2 and TRBJ2-7; 12 bases align to TRBD2. V dropped 6 bases and J dropped 7; count of bases not matched to a gene: 7. The germline CDR1 and CDR2 sequences are SGHAT and FQNNGV. The CDR3 contains 14 residues. In DNA, the CDR3 is TGTGCCAGCAGACGACTAGCGGGGGTGGGGGAGCAGTACTTC. Its translation is CASRRLAGVGEQYF.

V is TRBV5-1 and J is TRBJ2-7; D remains ambiguous. V gave up 3 bases and J gave up 3 bases, with 16 bases separating them. The CDR3 spans 15 residues. Germline CDR1 and CDR2: SGHRS and YFSETQ. This chain's CDR3 is CASSSQWASSYEQYF. For the CDR3, the DNA is TGCGCCAGCAGCTCCCAATGGGCCTCCAGCTACGAGCAGTACTTC.

V is TRBV11-2 and J is TRBJ2-5; 10 nucleotides align to TRBD1. The CDR3 runs to 17 residues. J lost 4 bases, V lost 6 bases, and 14 bases had no gene match. Germline lookup yields CDR1 SGHAT and CDR2 FQNNGV. CDR3 sequence (DNA): TGTGCCAGCAGTCTTAATCCCGGGACAGGGGTTGGAGAGACCCAGTACTTC. This encodes CASSLNPGTGVGETQYF.

The gene calls are TRBV6-1 and TRBJ1-2, with 10 bases that match TRBD1. This CDR3 has 15 amino acids. V shed 7 bases, J shed 4 bases, and the junction held 9 bases outside the gene matches. Germline V gene sequence: CDR1 MNHNS, CDR2 SASEGT. The CDR3 loop is CASTLGTGDGYGYTF. CDR3 DNA sequence: TGTGCCAGCACCCTAGGGACAGGGGATGGCTATGGCTACACCTTC.